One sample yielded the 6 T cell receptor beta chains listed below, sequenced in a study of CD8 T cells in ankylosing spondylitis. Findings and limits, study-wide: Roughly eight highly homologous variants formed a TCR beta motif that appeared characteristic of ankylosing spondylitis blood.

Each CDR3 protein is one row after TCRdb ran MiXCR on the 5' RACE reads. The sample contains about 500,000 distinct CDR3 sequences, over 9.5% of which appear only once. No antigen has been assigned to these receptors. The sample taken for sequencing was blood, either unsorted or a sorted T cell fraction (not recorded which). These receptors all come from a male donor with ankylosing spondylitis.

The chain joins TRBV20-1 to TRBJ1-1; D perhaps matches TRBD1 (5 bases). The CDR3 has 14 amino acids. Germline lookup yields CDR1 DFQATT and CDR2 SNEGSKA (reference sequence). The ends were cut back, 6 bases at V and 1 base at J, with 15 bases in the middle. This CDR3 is CSAASLRGNTEAFF. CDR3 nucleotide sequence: TGCAGTGCAGCCTCCCTGAGGGGGAACACTGAAGCTTTCTTT.

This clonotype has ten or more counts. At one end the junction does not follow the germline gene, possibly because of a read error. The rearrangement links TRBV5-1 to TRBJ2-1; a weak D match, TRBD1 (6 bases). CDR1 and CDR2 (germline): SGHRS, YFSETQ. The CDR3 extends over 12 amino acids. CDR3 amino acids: CASSARSDSLVF. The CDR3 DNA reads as TGCGCCAGCAGCGCCCGGTCGGACAGTTTGGTCTTC.

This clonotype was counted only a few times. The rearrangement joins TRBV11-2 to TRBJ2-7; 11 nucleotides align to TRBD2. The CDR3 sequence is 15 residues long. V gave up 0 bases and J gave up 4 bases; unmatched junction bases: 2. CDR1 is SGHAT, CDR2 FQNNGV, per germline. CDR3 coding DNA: TGTGCCAGCAGCTTAGACGGGACTAGCGGATACGAGCAGTACGTC. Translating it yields CASSLDGTSGYEQYV.

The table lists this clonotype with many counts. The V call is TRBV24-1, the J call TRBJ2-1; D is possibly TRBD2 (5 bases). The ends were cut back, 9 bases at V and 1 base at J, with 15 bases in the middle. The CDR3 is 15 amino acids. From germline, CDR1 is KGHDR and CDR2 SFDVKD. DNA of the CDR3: TGTGCCACCTCCCCAAATAGCGCGTCCTACAATGAGCAGTTCTTC. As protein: CATSPNSASYNEQFF.

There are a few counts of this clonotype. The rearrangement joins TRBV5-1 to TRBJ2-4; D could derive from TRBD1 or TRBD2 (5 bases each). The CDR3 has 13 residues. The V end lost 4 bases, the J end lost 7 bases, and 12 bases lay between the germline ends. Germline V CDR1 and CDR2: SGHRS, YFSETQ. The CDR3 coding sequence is TGCGCCAGCAGCCCACCCGGGACGAACATTCAGTACTTC. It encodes CASSPPGTNIQYF.

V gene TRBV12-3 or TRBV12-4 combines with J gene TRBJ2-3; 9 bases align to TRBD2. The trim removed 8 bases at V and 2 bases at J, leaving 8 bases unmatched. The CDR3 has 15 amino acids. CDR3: CASGPSGTYTDTQYF. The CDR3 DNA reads TGTGCCAGCGGCCCTAGCGGGACCTACACAGATACGCAGTATTTT.